These 6 T cell receptor beta chains originate from one sample sequenced in a study of T cells in Graves' hyperthyroidism and ophthalmopathy. Using RNA transcripts as the source, TCR beta CDR3 regions were amplified. During a first-round RT-PCR of the TCR CDR3, the HTBI primer set was used. TCRdb independently ran MiXCR on the multiplex PCR reads; one entry per CDR3 protein. The table has more than 550,000 distinct CDR3 sequences, roughly 17% seen once. Material: blood. The receptors originated from a man aged 50 to 59 with Graves' hyperthyroidism.

This clonotype came up many times. V usage is TRBV12-3 or TRBV12-4 and J usage is TRBJ2-7; a possible D gene is TRBD1 (7 bases). The CDR3 has 15 amino acids. Trimming stripped 1 base from V and 1 base from J, with 11 bases between. CDR3 sequence reads: CASSLGPGGSYEQYF. The CDR3 DNA follows: TGTGCCAGCAGTTTAGGGCCAGGGGGGTCCTACGAGCAGTACTTC.

This chain uses TRBV30 with TRBJ2-5; no firm D call. Germline assignment: CDR1 GTSNPN and CDR2 SVGIG (reference sequence). The CDR3 has 16 amino acids. The V end lost 3 bases, the J end lost 0 bases, and 17 bases lay between the germline ends. CDR3 sequence reads: CAWSADLRKYQETQYF. DNA for the CDR3: TGTGCCTGGAGCGCCGACCTAAGAAAGTACCAAGAGACCCAGTACTTC.

V usage is TRBV5-5 and J usage is TRBJ2-7, with 7 positions matching TRBD1. Germline CDR1 is SGHKS and CDR2 is YYEKEE (reference sequence). This CDR3 region has 17 residues. J lost 2 bases, V lost 4 bases, and 15 bases had no gene match. The CDR3 DNA follows: TGTGCCAGCAGCGGAACCACCGTCGGGACAGATACCTACGAGCAGTACTTC. It codes for CASSGTTVGTDTYEQYF.

The CDR3 region is CASSQGQGRHEQYF. Written as DNA, the CDR3 is TGCGCCAGCAGCCAAGGACAGGGGAGGCACGAGCAGTACTTC. The V call is TRBV4-1, the J call TRBJ2-7; 8 bases fit TRBD1. Per germline, CDR1 MGHRA and CDR2 YSYEKL. Losses at the gene ends were 1 base for V and 5 bases for J; bases not matched to a gene: 4. This CDR3 is 14 amino acids long.

This clonotype showed up just a few times. The chain combines TRBV29-1 with TRBJ1-4; D uncertain. The CDR3 spans 13 residues. V was pared by 4 bases and J by 7 bases, with 13 bases between. The germline V gene has CDR1 SQVTM and CDR2 ANQGSEA. CDR3 loop: CSVGSSTFEKLFF. Here the CDR3 DNA reads TGCAGCGTTGGGTCCAGCACGTTTGAAAAACTGTTTTTT.

The V call is TRBV7-3, the J call TRBJ2-5; a weak D match, TRBD2 (5 bases). CDR1 and CDR2 (germline): SGHTA, FQGTGA. With 1 base removed from V and 1 base from J, the gap between germline ends came to 10 bases. The CDR3 is 15 amino acids. CDR3 DNA sequence: TGTGCCAGCAGCTTAATATCGGGGTTCCAAGAGACCCAGTACTTC. Its translation: CASSLISGFQETQYF.